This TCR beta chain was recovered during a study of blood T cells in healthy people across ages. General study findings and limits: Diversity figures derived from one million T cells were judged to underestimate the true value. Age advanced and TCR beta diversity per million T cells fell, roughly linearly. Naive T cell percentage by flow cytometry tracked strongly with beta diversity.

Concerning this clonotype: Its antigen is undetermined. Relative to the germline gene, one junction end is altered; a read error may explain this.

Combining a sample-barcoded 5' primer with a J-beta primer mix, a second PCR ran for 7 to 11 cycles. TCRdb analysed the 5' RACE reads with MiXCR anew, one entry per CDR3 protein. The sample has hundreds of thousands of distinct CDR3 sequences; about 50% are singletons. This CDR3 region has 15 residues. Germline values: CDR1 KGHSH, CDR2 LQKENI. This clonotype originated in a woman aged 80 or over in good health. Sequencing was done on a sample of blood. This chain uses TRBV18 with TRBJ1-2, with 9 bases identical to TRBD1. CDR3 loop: CASPPLGQGDYGYTF. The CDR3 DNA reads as TGTGCCAGCCCACCCTTGGGACAGGGAGACTATGGCTACACCTTC. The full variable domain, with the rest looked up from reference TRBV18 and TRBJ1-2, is NAGVMQNPRHLVRRRGQEARLRCSPMKGHSHVYWYRQLPEEGLKFMVYLQKENIIDESGMPKERFSAEFPKEGPSILRIQQVVRGDSAAYFCASPPLGQGDYGYTFGSGTRLTVV.